The 24 T cell receptor beta chains below come from one sample, sequenced in a study of CD8 T cells in Susac syndrome. It was with random hexamers that roughly 0.45 to 1 ug RNA was reverse transcribed. Via MiXCR, TCRdb re-called the immunoSEQ multiplex PCR reads, giving one row per CDR3 protein. Of some 200,000 distinct CDR3 sequences in the sample, approximately 96% were seen once. What was sequenced was CD4+ T cells from PBMCs. The receptor source for this set is a human donor with Susac syndrome.

The count of this clonotype is one. The chain couples TRBV9 to TRBJ2-5, with D perhaps matching TRBD2 (5 bases). Trimming took 4 bases from V and 2 from J, leaving 15 bases between them. CDR1 is SGDLS and CDR2 is YYNGEE in the germline V gene. The CDR3 extends over 15 amino acids. The CDR3 protein is CASSIGSSWQETQYF. CDR3 bases: TGTGCCAGCAGCATTGGGAGTAGCTGGCAAGAGACCCAGTACTTC.

The J gene is TRBJ2-3, the V gene TRBV5-4; 10 bases fit TRBD2. The CDR3 runs 15 residues. Trimming took 5 bases from V and 2 from J; bases not matched to a gene: 5. Germline V CDR1 and CDR2: SGHNT, YYREEE (reference sequence). In nucleotides, the CDR3 is TGTGCCAGCAGGATTAGCGGGGGGCACACAGATACGCAGTATTTT. Its protein is CASRISGGHTDTQYF.

This sequence joins TRBV29-1 and TRBJ2-1; D might be TRBD2 (6 bases). The CDR3 length is 11 residues. Trimming left V 7 bases short and J 10 bases short, with 14 bases between. Germline lookup yields CDR1 SQVTM and CDR2 ANQGSEA. In DNA, the CDR3 is TGCAGCGAAAGCGAGGGAGGCGAGCAGTTCTTC. Translated, it gives CSESEGGEQFF.

V usage is TRBV19 and J usage is TRBJ1-1; no clear D gene. With 9 bases removed from V and 1 base from J, the gap between germline ends came to 12 bases. The germline CDR1 and CDR2 sequences are LNHDA and SQIVND (reference sequence). This CDR3 contains 13 residues. The CDR3 protein is CASQENRNTEAFF. CDR3 DNA: TGTGCCAGCCAAGAGAACCGGAACACTGAAGCTTTCTTT.

The chain links TRBV12-3 or TRBV12-4 to TRBJ1-2; no clear D gene. CDR3 size: 15 residues. Trimming shortened V by 4 bases and J by 4 bases, and 16 bases separated the two germline ends. The CDR3 DNA reads as TGTGCCAGCAGTTCGTCGGCACCTTTTATCTATGGCTACACCTTC. Residues: CASSSSAPFIYGYTF.

V gene TRBV7-3 combines with J gene TRBJ2-2; D possibly corresponds to TRBD1 (7 bases). CDR3 length equals 16 residues. Trimming removed 7 bases at V and 4 bases at J, with 19 bases between. Germline-derived CDR1 and CDR2 are SGHTA and FQGTGA. The CDR3: CASMPGGAGGTGELFF. DNA of the CDR3: TGTGCCAGCATGCCCGGCGGGGCAGGGGGCACCGGGGAGCTGTTTTTT.

This chain links TRBV30 with TRBJ2-6; 7 bases line up with TRBD1. With 1 base clipped from V and 0 bases from J, the junction kept 6 bases outside the gene matches. Germline CDR1 and CDR2: GTSNPN and SVGIG (reference sequence). The CDR3 has 17 amino acids. The CDR3 is CAWSAMTGSSGANVLTF. The CDR3, as DNA: TGTGCCTGGAGTGCAATGACAGGGAGCTCTGGGGCCAACGTCCTGACTTTC.

CDR3 nucleotide sequence: TGTGCCAGCAGCCCGGACAGGGGGACCTACGAGCAGTACTTC. Translation: CASSPDRGTYEQYF. The rearrangement uses TRBV2 and TRBJ2-7; 10 bases align to TRBD1. CDR1 and CDR2 (germline): SNHLY, FYNNEI. The CDR3 covers 14 residues. Unmatched junction bases numbered 4, after V lost 6 bases and J lost 2 bases.

The chain combines TRBV14 with TRBJ1-4; 9 nucleotides line up with TRBD1. V dropped 1 base and J dropped 6; count of bases not matched to a gene: 3. Germline V gene sequence: CDR1 SGHDN, CDR2 FVKESK. The CDR3 is made up of 15 amino acids. This CDR3 reads CASSQVGQGHEKLFF. The CDR3 DNA follows: TGTGCCAGCAGCCAAGTCGGACAGGGGCATGAAAAACTGTTTTTT. Together with reference TRBV14 and TRBJ1-4, the CDR3 gives the full variable domain: EAGVTQFPSHSVIEKGQTVTLRCDPISGHDNLYWYRRVMGKEIKFLLHFVKESKQDESGMPNNRFLAERTGGTYSTLKVQPAELEDSGVYFCASSQVGQGHEKLFFGSGTQLSVL.

V is TRBV7-6 and J is TRBJ1-1; no firm D call. This CDR3 spans 14 amino acids. Germline assignment: CDR1 SGHVS and CDR2 FNYEAQ. With 4 bases removed from V and 0 bases from J, the gap between germline ends came to 9 bases. The CDR3 DNA follows: TGTGCCAGCAGCTATTCGGCAATGAACACTGAAGCTTTCTTT. Protein: CASSYSAMNTEAFF. Supplemented by reference TRBV7-6 and TRBJ1-1, the full variable domain reads GAGVSQSPRYKVTKRGQDVALRCDPISGHVSLYWYRQALGQGPEFLTYFNYEAQQDKSGLPNDRFSAERPEGSISTLTIQRTEQRDSAMYRCASSYSAMNTEAFFGQGTRLTVV.

V is TRBV7-9 and J is TRBJ2-5, with D tentatively TRBD2 (5 bases). From germline, CDR1 is SEHNR and CDR2 FQNEAQ (reference sequence). V lost 6 bases and J lost 5, with 13 bases in between. The CDR3 sequence is 13 residues long. CDR3 coding DNA: TGTGCCAGCAGATTGGGGAGTAGGGAGACCCAGTACTTC. It translates to CASRLGSRETQYF.

The CDR3: CASSQMDRDGYTF. The CDR3 DNA sequence: TGTGCCAGCAGCCAGATGGACAGGGATGGCTACACCTTC. J is TRBJ1-2 and V is TRBV14; the match to TRBD1 covers 8 bases. CDR1 and CDR2 (germline): SGHDN, FVKESK. With V trimmed by 3 bases and J by 6 bases, 3 bases remained unmatched. The CDR3 runs to 13 residues.

V and J are TRBV6-5 and TRBJ2-5; a weak D match, TRBD1 (5 bases). Trimming took off 8 bases at V and 0 bases at J, with 10 bases between the two ends. CDR3 size: 13 residues. CDR1 is MNHEY and CDR2 is SVGAGI in the germline V gene. The CDR3 loop reads CASGLRDQETQYF. The CDR3 DNA follows: TGTGCCAGCGGCCTCAGGGACCAAGAGACCCAGTACTTC.

The chain employs TRBV12-3 or TRBV12-4 and TRBJ2-5, with D perhaps matching TRBD1 or TRBD2 (5 bases each). Trimming took off 3 bases at V and 1 base at J, with 18 bases between the two ends. This CDR3 has 17 residues. Written as DNA, the CDR3 is TGTGCCAGCAGTTTTGGTGTAGGACTTGGGGCCCAAGAGACCCAGTACTTC. Its translation: CASSFGVGLGAQETQYF.

The chain employs TRBV21-1 and TRBJ1-4; the table calls TRBD1, which could not be checked here. TRBV21-1 is described as a pseudogene. This CDR3 has 15 amino acids. The CDR3 DNA reads TGTGCCAGCAGCAATTATAGGGGTGTGGGGGAAAAACTGTTTTTT. Encoded protein: CASSNYRGVGEKLFF.

The genes are TRBV25-1 and TRBJ1-2; no clear D gene. The ends were cut back, 6 bases at V and 4 bases at J, with 15 bases in the middle. The CDR3 is made up of 14 amino acids. The germline V gene has CDR1 MGHDK and CDR2 SYGVNS. The CDR3 reads CASRSPKPGYGYTF. The CDR3 DNA reads TGTGCCAGCAGATCCCCTAAACCCGGCTATGGCTACACCTTC.

This clonotype was recorded only once. This chain uses TRBV20-1 with TRBJ2-4; D remains unclear. The length of the CDR3 is 14 residues. From germline, CDR1 is DFQATT and CDR2 SNEGSKA (reference sequence). Trimming removed 3 bases at V and 0 bases at J, with 9 bases between. The CDR3 reads CSASPILAKNIQYF. CDR3 coding DNA: TGCAGTGCTAGCCCTATACTAGCCAAAAACATTCAGTACTTC.

The V gene is TRBV9, the J gene TRBJ2-1; TRBD2 matches 12 bases. V gave up 3 bases and J gave up 7 bases; unmatched junction bases: 11. From germline, CDR1 is SGDLS and CDR2 YYNGEE. The CDR3 consists of 17 residues. CDR3: CASSADRGLAGRNEQFF. DNA of the CDR3: TGTGCCAGCAGCGCCGACCGTGGACTAGCGGGGAGGAATGAGCAGTTCTTC.

V usage is TRBV11-2 and J usage is TRBJ2-1; TRBD1 matches 10 bases. The CDR3 length is 17 residues. Trimming removed 5 bases from V and 2 bases from J; junction bases left unmatched: 9. Germline values: CDR1 SGHAT, CDR2 FQNNGV. CDR3 DNA: TGTGCCAGCAGCCCAGCCCCCGGACAGGGGGCCTACAATGAGCAGTTCTTC. It translates to CASSPAPGQGAYNEQFF.

The V call is TRBV24-1, the J call TRBJ2-1; no definite D call. Deletions cut 3 bases from V and 3 bases from J, with 8 bases between. Germline lookup yields CDR1 KGHDR and CDR2 SFDVKD. There are 14 residues in the CDR3. Written as DNA, the CDR3 is TGTGCCACCAGTGATCCGCGTAGCTACAATGAGCAGTTCTTC. Its translation: CATSDPRSYNEQFF.

This clonotype appeared a single time. The chain links TRBV30 to TRBJ1-2; TRBD1 matches 12 bases. Per the germline V gene, CDR1 is GTSNPN and CDR2 is SVGIG (reference sequence). The CDR3 has 13 amino acids. V lost 1 base, J lost 6 bases, and 0 bases stayed unmatched. The CDR3 loop reads CAWSGDRGHGYTF. CDR3 DNA sequence: TGTGCCTGGAGTGGGGACAGGGGGCATGGCTACACCTTC. The complete variable domain, with remaining parts taken from reference TRBV30 and TRBJ1-2, reads SQTIHQWPATLVQPVGSPLSLECTVEGTSNPNLYWYRQAAGRGLQLLFYSVGIGQISSEVPQNLSASRPQDRQFILSSKKLLLSDSGFYLCAWSGDRGHGYTFGSGTRLTVV.

The chain couples TRBV30 to TRBJ1-1; D is unclear. The CDR3 consists of 12 residues. Deletions cut 3 bases from V and 5 bases from J, with 10 bases between. Looked up from germline, CDR1 is GTSNPN and CDR2 is SVGIG (reference sequence). The CDR3 loop reads CAWRKGRTEAFF. For the CDR3, the DNA is TGTGCCTGGAGAAAGGGCCGGACTGAAGCTTTCTTT.

The genes are TRBV2 and TRBJ1-1; 9 bases line up with TRBD1. V gave up 10 bases and J gave up 3 bases; unmatched junction bases: 6. The CDR3 totals 13 residues. Germline loops: CDR1 SNHLY, CDR2 FYNNEI. This CDR3 reads CANTGGGYTEAFF. As DNA, the CDR3 is TGTGCCAACACAGGGGGCGGGTACACTGAAGCTTTCTTT.

CDR3 nucleotides: TGCGCCAGCAGCTTTTCAGAAGAGACCCAGTACTTC. This gives the protein CASSFSEETQYF. The genes are TRBV5-1 and TRBJ2-5; no firm D call. The CDR3 spans 12 residues. Germline V gene lookup returns CDR1 SGHRS and CDR2 YFSETQ. V shed 2 bases and J shed 3 bases, with 5 bases lying between them.